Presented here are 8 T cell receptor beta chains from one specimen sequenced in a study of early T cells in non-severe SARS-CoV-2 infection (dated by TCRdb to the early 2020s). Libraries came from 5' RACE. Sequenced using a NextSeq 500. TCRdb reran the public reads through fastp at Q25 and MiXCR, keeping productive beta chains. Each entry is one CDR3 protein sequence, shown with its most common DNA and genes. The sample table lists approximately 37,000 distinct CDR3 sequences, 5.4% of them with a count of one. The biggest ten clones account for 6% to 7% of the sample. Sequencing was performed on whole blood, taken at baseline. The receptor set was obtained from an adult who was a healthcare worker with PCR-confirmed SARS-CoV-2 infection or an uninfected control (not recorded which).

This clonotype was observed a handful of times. The CDR3 spells CASSSPAGRTEAFF. DNA for the CDR3: TGTGCCAGCAGCTCCCCGGCAGGGCGGACTGAAGCTTTCTTT. The chain combines TRBV11-2 with TRBJ1-1, with D perhaps TRBD1 (5 bases). Trimming cost V 4 bases and J 5 bases, with 14 bases left between them. CDR1 and CDR2 from the germline V gene are SGHAT and FQNNGV. The CDR3 runs 14 residues.

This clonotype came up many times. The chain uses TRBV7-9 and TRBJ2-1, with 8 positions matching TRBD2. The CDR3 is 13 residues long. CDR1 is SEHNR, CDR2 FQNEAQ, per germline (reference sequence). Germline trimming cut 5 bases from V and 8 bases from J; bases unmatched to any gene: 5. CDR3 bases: TGTGCCAGCAGCCCCCCCGGGGGGGATGAGCAGTTCTTC. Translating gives CASSPPGGDEQFF.

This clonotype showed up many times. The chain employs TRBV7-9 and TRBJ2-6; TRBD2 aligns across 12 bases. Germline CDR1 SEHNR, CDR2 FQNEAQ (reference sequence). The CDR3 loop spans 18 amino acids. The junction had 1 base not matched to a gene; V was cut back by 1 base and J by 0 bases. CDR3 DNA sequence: TGTGCCAGCAGCTTAGGGACTAGCGGGAACTCTGGGGCCAACGTCCTGACTTTC. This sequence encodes CASSLGTSGNSGANVLTF. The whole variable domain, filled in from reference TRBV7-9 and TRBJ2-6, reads DTGVSQNPRHKITKRGQNVTFRCDPISEHNRLYWYRQTLGQGPEFLTYFQNEAQLEKSRLLSDRFSAERPKGSFSTLEIQRTEQGDSAMYLCASSLGTSGNSGANVLTFGAGSRLTVL.

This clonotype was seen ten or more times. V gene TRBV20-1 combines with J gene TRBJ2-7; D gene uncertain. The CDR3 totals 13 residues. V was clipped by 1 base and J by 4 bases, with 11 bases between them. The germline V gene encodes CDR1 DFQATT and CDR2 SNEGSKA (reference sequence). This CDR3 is CSARAMTFYEQYV. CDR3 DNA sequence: TGCAGTGCTAGAGCTATGACATTTTACGAGCAGTACGTC.

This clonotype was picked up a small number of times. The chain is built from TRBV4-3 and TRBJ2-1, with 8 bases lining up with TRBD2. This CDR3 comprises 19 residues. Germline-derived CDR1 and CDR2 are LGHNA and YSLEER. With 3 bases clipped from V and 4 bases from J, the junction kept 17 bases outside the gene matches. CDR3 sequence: CASSQTLGAGVGAYNEQFF. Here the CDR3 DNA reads TGCGCCAGCAGCCAGACATTGGGAGCGGGAGTAGGTGCGTACAATGAGCAGTTCTTC.

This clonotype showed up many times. The CDR3 reads CASSSTGGLSYEQYF. CDR3 sequence (DNA): TGTGCCAGCAGTTCGACAGGGGGGCTCTCCTACGAGCAGTACTTC. The chain carries TRBV12-3 or TRBV12-4 and TRBJ2-7; 9 positions agree with TRBD1. CDR3 length: 15 amino acids. With V trimmed by 4 bases and J by 0 bases, 4 bases remained unmatched.

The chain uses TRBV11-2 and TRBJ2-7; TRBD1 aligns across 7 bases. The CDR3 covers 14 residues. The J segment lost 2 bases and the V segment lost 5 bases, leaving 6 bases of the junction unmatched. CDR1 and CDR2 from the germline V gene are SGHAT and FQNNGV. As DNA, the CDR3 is TGTGCCAGCAGCGCTACGGGACAGCCCTACGAGCAGTACTTC. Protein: CASSATGQPYEQYF.

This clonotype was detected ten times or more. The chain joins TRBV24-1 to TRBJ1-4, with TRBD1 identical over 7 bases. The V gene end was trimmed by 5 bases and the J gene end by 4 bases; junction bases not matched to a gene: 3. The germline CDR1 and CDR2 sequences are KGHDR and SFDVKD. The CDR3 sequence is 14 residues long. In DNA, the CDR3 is TGTGCCACCAGTGGATCAGGGGGTAATGAAAAACTGTTTTTT. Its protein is CATSGSGGNEKLFF.